Listed below are T cell receptor beta chains from one sample, sequenced in a study of T cells in Graves' hyperthyroidism and ophthalmopathy. MiXCR, applied by TCRdb to the multiplex PCR reads, yields one record per CDR3 protein. This table has approximately 590,000 distinct CDR3 sequences, less than 20% appearing once. Sequencing used blood. The receptors come from a woman aged 25 to 39 with Graves' hyperthyroidism. CDR3s include the opening cysteine and the closing phenylalanine or tryptophan. D genes are given only for firm matches. Size is stated for part of the rows, as once, few or many counts, or as a class when the clone is expanded.

cdr3_aa	cdr3_nt	d_call	j_call	clone_size	v_call
CASSLVAGVGGSYNEQFF	TGTGCCAGCAGTTTAGTGGCAGGGGTGGGGGGATCCTACAATGAGCAGTTCTTC	NA	TRBJ2-1	NA	TRBV28
CAWSVGGRTEAFF	TGTGCCTGGAGTGTGGGGGGCCGCACTGAAGCTTTCTTT	NA	TRBJ1-1	many	TRBV30
CASNRDSWETQYF	TGTGCCAGCAACCGGGACTCATGGGAGACCCAGTACTTC	NA	TRBJ2-5	many	TRBV28
CASSALDRGAYEQYF	TGTGCCAGCAGTGCCCTTGACAGGGGGGCCTACGAGCAGTACTTC	TRBD1	TRBJ2-7	many	TRBV12-3/TRBV12-4
CASRRQVPGTEAFF	TGTGCCAGTAGAAGACAGGTCCCGGGGACTGAAGCTTTCTTT	NA	TRBJ1-1	NA	TRBV19
CAWSAKSGRINTGELFF	TGTGCCTGGAGTGCAAAGAGCGGGAGGATTAACACCGGGGAGCTGTTTTTT	TRBD2	TRBJ2-2	NA	TRBV30
CASARETQYF	TGTGCCAGCGCACGGGAGACCCAGTACTTC	NA	TRBJ2-5	NA	TRBV2
CSARGPRTAGNTIYF	TGCAGTGCTAGAGGCCCGAGGACGGCTGGAAACACCATATATTTT	NA	TRBJ1-3	few	TRBV20-1
CASSSGFGGNEQFF	TGTGCCAGCAGTTCAGGATTCGGGGGCAATGAGCAGTTCTTC	NA	TRBJ2-1	many	TRBV27
CSARDGISYGYTF	TGCAGTGCTAGGGACGGGATCTCTTATGGCTACACCTTC	NA	TRBJ1-2	NA	TRBV20-1
CSAISGQGVGEQFF	TGCAGTGCTATAAGTGGCCAGGGGGTAGGTGAGCAGTTCTTC	TRBD1	TRBJ2-1	many	TRBV20-1
CASSFGTGVVEQYF	TGCGCCAGCAGCTTCGGGACAGGGGTTGTCGAGCAGTACTTC	TRBD1	TRBJ2-7	many	TRBV5-1
CASSFTPIKRGAIGYGYTF	TGTGCCAGCAGTTTTACCCCAATAAAGCGTGGGGCAATAGGATATGGCTACACCTTC	NA	TRBJ1-2	NA	TRBV27
CASSQEGGSPLHF	TGTGCCAGCAGCCAGGAGGGTGGGTCACCCCTCCACTTT	NA	TRBJ1-6	few	TRBV12-3/TRBV12-4
CASSHSWEAGKGIKYEQYF	TGTGCCAGCAGCCACTCCTGGGAGGCGGGGAAGGGGATCAAATACGAGCAGTACTTC	NA	TRBJ2-7	NA	TRBV3-1
CASSRGLAGVVEQYF	TGCGCCAGCAGCCGCGGACTAGCGGGAGTAGTCGAGCAGTACTTC	TRBD2	TRBJ2-7	few	TRBV5-1
CASSYGQGLHETQYF	TGTGCCAGCAGTTACGGGCAGGGTCTCCATGAGACCCAGTACTTC	NA	TRBJ2-5	many	TRBV6-6
CASSFGGRNEGDTQYF	TGTGCCAGCAGTTTTGGCGGGAGAAACGAGGGAGATACGCAGTATTTT	TRBD2	TRBJ2-3	many	TRBV12-3/TRBV12-4
CASTPTSGSYEQYF	TGTGCCAGCACCCCGACTAGCGGGAGTTACGAGCAGTACTTC	TRBD2	TRBJ2-7	many	TRBV2
CAWTREPFFGGYTF	TGTGCCTGGACCAGGGAGCCGTTTTTCGGGGGCTACACCTTC	NA	TRBJ1-2	few	TRBV30
CASSDRGRMNTEAFF	TGTGCCAGCAGCGACAGGGGGAGAATGAACACTGAAGCTTTCTTT	TRBD1	TRBJ1-1	NA	TRBV2
CASSLDRWNSPLHF	TGTGCCAGCAGCCTCGACAGGTGGAATTCACCCCTCCACTTT	NA	TRBJ1-6	few	TRBV6-1
CASSRVAEQFF	TGTGCCAGCAGCCGGGTCGCTGAGCAGTTCTTC	NA	TRBJ2-1	many	TRBV11-1
CASSVGQGYEQFF	TGTGCCAGCAGCGTCGGACAGGGCTACGAGCAGTTCTTC	TRBD1	TRBJ2-1	NA	TRBV13
CASSADHSYEQYF	TGTGCCAGTAGTGCGGACCATTCCTACGAGCAGTACTTC	NA	TRBJ2-7	NA	TRBV19
CASSRTGPTGELFF	TGTGCCAGCAGCCGGACAGGGCCCACCGGGGAGCTGTTTTTT	TRBD1	TRBJ2-2	many	TRBV7-2
CSARGIAGGTDTQYF	TGCAGTGCTAGAGGAATAGCGGGGGGCACAGATACGCAGTATTTT	TRBD2	TRBJ2-3	NA	TRBV20-1
CASSLTGTGDYGYTF	TGTGCCAGCAGCCTGACAGGGACTGGTGACTATGGCTACACCTTC	TRBD1	TRBJ1-2	many	TRBV7-3
CAISSARSSDTQYF	TGTGCCATCAGTAGCGCGAGAAGCTCAGATACGCAGTATTTT	NA	TRBJ2-3	few	TRBV10-3
CASSELGSNQPQHF	TGTGCCAGCAGTGAACTCGGAAGCAATCAGCCCCAGCATTTT	NA	TRBJ1-5	many	TRBV6-1
CASSQGNSGAYEQYF	TGTGCCAGCAGCCAAGGTAATAGCGGGGCCTACGAGCAGTACTTC	TRBD2	TRBJ2-7	many	TRBV3-1
CAWSDPLAGGPGGELFF	TGTGCCTGGAGCGACCCACTAGCGGGAGGGCCCGGCGGGGAGCTGTTTTTT	TRBD2	TRBJ2-2	few	TRBV30
CASSIANTEAFF	TGTGCCAGCAGCATCGCTAACACTGAAGCTTTCTTT	NA	TRBJ1-1	many	TRBV2
CASGETSGSTDTQYF	TGCGCCAGCGGGGAGACTAGCGGGAGTACAGATACGCAGTATTTT	TRBD2	TRBJ2-3	few	TRBV5-1
CASTRLAGGNEQFF	TGTGCCAGCACCAGACTAGCGGGAGGCAATGAGCAGTTCTTC	TRBD2	TRBJ2-1	many	TRBV3-1
CATTSLFSVGDDQPQHF	TGTGCCACCACCTCTTTATTCTCGGTCGGCGACGATCAGCCCCAGCATTTT	NA	TRBJ1-5	NA	TRBV25-1
CASGWRQGRIYNEQFF	TGTGCCAGCGGGTGGCGACAGGGCAGGATCTACAATGAGCAGTTCTTC	TRBD1	TRBJ2-1	many	TRBV6-2/TRBV6-3
CASSGHGPNTEAFF	TGTGCCAGCAGTGGGCATGGGCCTAACACTGAAGCTTTCTTT	NA	TRBJ1-1	many	TRBV27
CASSSQGGAEAFF	TGTGCCAGCAGCTCACAGGGGGGGGCTGAAGCTTTCTTT	TRBD1	TRBJ1-1	many	TRBV11-2
CASSFGLTGELFF	TGTGCCAGCAGTTTTGGCCTCACCGGGGAGCTGTTTTTT	NA	TRBJ2-2	many	TRBV28
CASSLFDSSGNTIYF	TGTGCCAGCAGCTTATTCGACAGCTCTGGAAACACCATATATTTT	NA	TRBJ1-3	many	TRBV11-2
CASSYSRGHFPYEQYF	TGTGCCAGCAGTTATTCGCGCGGCCACTTCCCCTACGAGCAGTACTTC	NA	TRBJ2-7	NA	TRBV6-9
CASSFDNYNEQFF	TGTGCCAGCAGCTTCGACAACTACAATGAGCAGTTCTTC	NA	TRBJ2-1	many	TRBV7-3
CASSLRLRGTVAAGDNQPQHF	TGTGCCAGCAGTTTACGTCTTAGGGGGACGGTGGCCGCCGGGGACAATCAGCCCCAGCATTTT	NA	TRBJ1-5	many	TRBV12-3/TRBV12-4